These 25 T cell receptor beta chains share one sample of origin, sequenced in a study of T-cell reconstitution after alpha-beta-depleted transplantation in children. The TCRbeta library incorporated unique molecular identifiers. MiXCR was run by TCRdb on the PCR reads, yielding one entry per CDR3 protein. The sample lists about 610,000 distinct CDR3 sequences, roughly a tenth occurring once. Here the sequenced sample was PBMCs from the stem cell graft donor, taken from the stem cell graft. The receptors originated from a human donor who donated a stem cell graft to a child with acute myeloid leukemia.

This chain connects TRBV4-3 to TRBJ2-5; possibly TRBD2 for D (6 bases). Trimming left V 3 bases short and J 1 base short, with 12 bases between. Germline assignment: CDR1 LGHNA and CDR2 YSLEER. The CDR3 spans 15 residues. The CDR3 region has the DNA TGCGCCAGCAGCCAGGGGACTGTATCCCAAGAGACCCAGTACTTC. Its protein product is CASSQGTVSQETQYF.

A few counts support this clonotype. This chain links TRBV20-1 with TRBJ2-1; 10 bases match TRBD2. Germline loops: CDR1 DFQATT, CDR2 SNEGSKA (reference sequence). The CDR3 is 13 residues long. With V trimmed by 4 bases and J by 7 bases, 4 bases remained unmatched. In DNA form, the CDR3 reads TGCAGTGCTACTAGCGGGAGCCGTAATGAGCAGTTCTTC. Translated, it gives CSATSGSRNEQFF.

This clonotype was picked up a small number of times. The chain combines TRBV6-6 with TRBJ1-1; D uncertain. This CDR3 is 11 amino acids long. Germline CDR1 reads MNHNY; CDR2 reads SVGAGI (reference sequence). V lost 5 bases and J lost 3, with 4 bases in between. The chain's CDR3 is CASSRYTEAFF. DNA for the CDR3: TGTGCCAGCAGTCGATACACTGAAGCTTTCTTT.

This clonotype came up a few times. For the CDR3, the DNA is TGTGCCAGCAGCATTACTAGCGGGAGTTTAAGTGAGCAGTTCTTC. Translating it yields CASSITSGSLSEQFF. The chain links TRBV7-6 to TRBJ2-1; TRBD2 matches at 11 bases. The CDR3 is 15 amino acids. With V trimmed by 5 bases and J by 9 bases, 9 bases remained unmatched. Germline V lookup: CDR1 SGHVS, CDR2 FNYEAQ.

This clonotype was counted a few times. The chain joins TRBV7-6 to TRBJ2-3, with 9 bases matching TRBD1. This CDR3 has 15 amino acids. CDR1 SGHVS and CDR2 FNYEAQ come from the germline V gene. Losses at the gene ends were 7 bases for V and 6 bases for J; bases not matched to a gene: 11. The CDR3 here is CASKQGAGVLDTQYF. The CDR3, as DNA: TGTGCCAGCAAACAGGGGGCGGGAGTCCTCGATACGCAGTATTTT.

This clonotype appeared a few times. The rearrangement uses TRBV20-1 and TRBJ1-4; no reliable D call. Per the germline V gene, CDR1 is DFQATT and CDR2 is SNEGSKA (reference sequence). The CDR3 covers 14 residues. V was pared by 6 bases and J by 5 bases, with 16 bases between. The DNA of the CDR3 is TGCAGTGCCTCGTTGGACGGAGGCAATGAAAAACTGTTTTTT. It specifies CSASLDGGNEKLFF.

This clonotype turned up a few times. V gene TRBV10-3 combines with J gene TRBJ2-7; tentatively, D is TRBD2 (6 bases). This CDR3 has 12 residues. Germline V gives CDR1 ENHRY, CDR2 SYGVKD. V lost 8 bases and J 7 bases, leaving 15 bases between the germline ends. The CDR3 DNA reads as TGTGCCATCGGCCCACGGGAGCTAGAGCAGTACTTC. Translated, it gives CAIGPRELEQYF.

This CDR3 reads CASSLPGQGWLMFF. As DNA, the CDR3 is TGTGCCAGCAGTCTCCCCGGACAGGGATGGTTGATGTTTTTT. V is TRBV27 and J is TRBJ2-2; 8 bases align to TRBD1. Per the germline V gene, CDR1 is MNHEY and CDR2 is SMNVEV (reference sequence). The V and J ends lost 5 bases and 15 bases, in that order; junction bases with no gene match: 14. CDR3 size: 14 residues.

This clonotype has only a few counts. V is TRBV20-1 and J is TRBJ1-2; D unresolved. V gave up 0 bases and J gave up 2 bases, with 7 bases separating them. Per germline, CDR1 DFQATT and CDR2 SNEGSKA (reference sequence). The CDR3 is 13 amino acids. The DNA for the CDR3 is TGCAGTGCTAGAGAAGACTTGAACTATGGCTACACCTTC. Translation: CSAREDLNYGYTF.

This clonotype was seen repeatedly, ten times or more. This chain links TRBV7-2 with TRBJ2-1; 9 bases align to TRBD2. V lost 2 bases, J lost 6 bases, and 11 bases stayed unmatched. Germline CDR1 is SGHTA and CDR2 is FQGNSA. This CDR3 has 17 residues. The CDR3 coding sequence is TGTGCCAGCAGCTTACATGCCCTAGCGGGAATTTCCAATGAGCAGTTCTTC. As protein: CASSLHALAGISNEQFF.

This chain links TRBV5-1 with TRBJ2-5; 10 positions match TRBD2. The CDR3 length is 17 residues. Germline-derived CDR1 and CDR2 are SGHRS and YFSETQ. The V gene end was trimmed by 4 bases and the J gene end by 1 base; junction bases not matched to a gene: 10. CDR3 nucleotide sequence: TGCGCCAGCAGCCTACTTCGGCCTAGCGGGGGCCAAGAGACCCAGTACTTC. Translation gives CASSLLRPSGGQETQYF.

The J gene is TRBJ2-1, the V gene TRBV29-1, with 8 positions matching TRBD2. The length of the CDR3 is 15 residues. The junction had 8 bases not matched to a gene; V was cut back by 1 base and J by 6 bases. Germline V gives CDR1 SQVTM, CDR2 ANQGSEA. CDR3 protein: CSVEGTGTRVNEQFF. The CDR3 bases are TGCAGCGTTGAAGGTACCGGGACTAGGGTCAATGAGCAGTTCTTC.

A few counts support this clonotype. The gene calls are TRBV2 and TRBJ2-3, with 11 bases that match TRBD1. This CDR3 comprises 15 residues. Germline V gene sequence: CDR1 SNHLY, CDR2 FYNNEI. Germline trimming cut 6 bases from V and 5 bases from J; bases unmatched to any gene: 7. CDR3 nucleotides: TGTGCCAGCAGGCTGGACAGGGGGCGGATAGATACGCAGTATTTT. It is translated as CASRLDRGRIDTQYF.

This chain joins TRBV2 and TRBJ1-4, with D unresolved. Germline V CDR1 and CDR2: SNHLY, FYNNEI. V dropped 6 bases and J dropped 13 bases, with 12 bases sitting between them. This CDR3 region has 11 residues. The CDR3: CASSVNKGLFF. The DNA for the CDR3 is TGTGCCAGCAGCGTCAACAAGGGACTGTTTTTT.

This clonotype was detected a few times. In nucleotides, the CDR3 is TGCAGTGCTGTGTCCGGGACTAGCGGGAGGCCTGGAAACGAGCAGTACTTC. Translating gives CSAVSGTSGRPGNEQYF. This chain connects TRBV20-1 to TRBJ2-7; 15 nucleotides agree with TRBD2. V lost 5 bases to trimming and J lost 5 bases; unmatched junction nucleotides: 13. CDR1 is DFQATT and CDR2 is SNEGSKA in the germline V gene (reference sequence). CDR3 length: 17 amino acids.

V usage is TRBV6-5 and J usage is TRBJ2-5, with a weak D call TRBD1 (6 bases). With 4 bases removed from V and 2 bases from J, the gap between germline ends came to 14 bases. The length of the CDR3 is 15 residues. Germline V gene lookup returns CDR1 MNHEY and CDR2 SVGAGI. In DNA, the CDR3 is TGTGCCAGCAGTTTACAAGGGACACCACAAGAGACCCAGTACTTC. Its protein product is CASSLQGTPQETQYF.

This clonotype has only a few counts. V usage is TRBV29-1 and J usage is TRBJ2-3; weak D call: TRBD1 (6 bases). Looked up from germline, CDR1 is SQVTM and CDR2 is ANQGSEA. The V and J ends lost 7 bases and 6 bases respectively, with 23 bases between them. This CDR3 spans 15 amino acids. The CDR3 nucleotides read TGCAGCGCTCCTTACGCACAGGGTGGGGCGGATACGCAGTATTTT. Translating gives CSAPYAQGGADTQYF.

The chain links TRBV7-6 to TRBJ1-1; 10 bases fit TRBD1. With V trimmed by 2 bases and J by 4 bases, 7 bases remained unmatched. CDR1 is SGHVS and CDR2 is FNYEAQ in the germline V gene. The CDR3 sequence is 16 residues long. The CDR3 reads CASSLRDRGRGTEAFF. In nucleotides, the CDR3 is TGTGCCAGCAGCTTACGGGACAGGGGCCGGGGCACTGAAGCTTTCTTT.

In this sample, this clonotype turned up many times. The V gene is TRBV15, the J gene TRBJ2-5, with D possibly being TRBD1 (5 bases). The CDR3 is 13 amino acids. The germline V and J ends were trimmed by 1 base and 2 bases, with 5 bases remaining between them. Germline CDR1 is LNHNV and CDR2 is YYDKDF (reference sequence). The CDR3 DNA reads as TGTGCCACCAGCAGAGGACAGCAAGAGACCCAGTACTTC. Translation: CATSRGQQETQYF.

This clonotype occurred a few times. V and J are TRBV6-5 and TRBJ2-7; TRBD1 aligns across 9 bases. Per the germline V gene, CDR1 is MNHEY and CDR2 is SVGAGI. CDR3 length: 16 residues. V lost 2 bases to trimming and J lost 0 bases; unmatched junction nucleotides: 5. The CDR3 nucleotides are TGTGCCAGCAGTTACGGAGGACAGGGGAGCTCCTACGAGCAGTACTTC. This gives the protein CASSYGGQGSSYEQYF.

This clonotype was counted between two and nine times. The gene calls are TRBV7-9 and TRBJ2-5; TRBD2 agrees at 7 bases. Germline-derived CDR1 and CDR2 are SEHNR and FQNEAQ (reference sequence). With V trimmed by 5 bases and J by 2 bases, 5 bases remained unmatched. This CDR3 region has 14 residues. The DNA of the CDR3 is TGTGCCAGCAGCCCGCGGACTAGACAAGAGACCCAGTACTTC. Its translation: CASSPRTRQETQYF.

The rearrangement joins TRBV7-2 to TRBJ2-7; D is possibly TRBD1 or TRBD2 (5 bases each). The V end lost 8 bases, the J end lost 1 base, and 12 bases lay between the germline ends. Germline loops: CDR1 SGHTA, CDR2 FQGNSA. This CDR3 spans 13 amino acids. CDR3 residues: CASVGEQSYEQYF. Here the CDR3 DNA reads TGTGCCAGCGTGGGGGAGCAATCCTACGAGCAGTACTTC.

This clonotype was detected many times. The genes are TRBV6-2 or TRBV6-3 and TRBJ2-7; unclear D gene. The ends were cut back, 6 bases at V and 0 bases at J, with 12 bases in the middle. From germline, CDR1 is MNHEY and CDR2 SVGEGT. The CDR3 has 14 residues. As DNA, the CDR3 is TGTGCCAGCAGCCCAGACTTGGGCTCCTACGAGCAGTACTTC. Translated: CASSPDLGSYEQYF.

The V and J genes are TRBV20-1 and TRBJ1-1; the match to TRBD1 covers 9 bases. Unmatched junction bases numbered 10, after V lost 4 bases and J lost 7 bases. The CDR3 covers 14 residues. Germline assignment: CDR1 DFQATT and CDR2 SNEGSKA (reference sequence). For the CDR3, the DNA is TGCAGTGCTACAAATCCGGGACAGGGATATGAAGCTTTCTTT. It encodes CSATNPGQGYEAFF.

Points on this clonotype: Given the absence of the conserved phenylalanine or tryptophan at the CDR3 end, a read error is likely. The V and J genes are TRBV20-1 and TRBJ2-7; D gene unclear. The CDR3 has 14 amino acids. Germline V lookup: CDR1 DFQATT, CDR2 SNEGSKA (reference sequence). Trimming removed 0 bases at V and 6 bases at J, with 15 bases between. The CDR3 DNA sequence: TGCAGTGCTAGAGAGGTGACGGGCCCCCCCGAGCAGTACTGC. Encoded protein: CSAREVTGPPEQYC.